This is a list of T cell receptor beta chains from one sample in a study of shared T cell receptors in the human thymus. The protocol was immunoSEQ multiplex PCR, while the TCRdb copy is restricted to in-frame clones and leaves out a portion. The repertoire holds 500,000 to 850,000 clones, with about 89% as singletons. The same sample was also used in a study of human thymus T cells.

Source material: thymocytes. Every receptor here comes from a boy younger than two with a congenital heart defect. CDR3s include the opening cysteine and the closing phenylalanine or tryptophan. Each record gives: clone size, D gene, J gene, CDR3 length, V gene, CDR3 DNA, CDR3 protein. A D gene is named only where the DNA matches it firmly. Clone size appears in some rows only: once, few, many, or a class for an expanded clone.

once | . | TRBJ2-6 | 18 | TRBV2 | TGTGCCAGCAGTGACCCGGGACACCATCACTCTGGGGCCAACGTCCTGACTTTC | CASSDPGHHHSGANVLTF
. | . | TRBJ2-1 | 14 | TRBV4-3 | TGCGCCAGCAGCCAAGACAACAGGTTCAATGAGCAGTTCTTC | CASSQDNRFNEQFF
. | . | TRBJ2-6 | 18 | TRBV14 | TGTGCCAGCAGCCAATCACAGGTCTCTAGCTCTGGGGCCAACGTCCTGACTTTC | CASSQSQVSSSGANVLTF
. | TRBD1 | TRBJ1-1 | 15 | TRBV27 | TGTGCCAGCAGACAGGGGGGAGACATGAACACTGAAGCTTTCTTT | CASRQGGDMNTEAFF
. | TRBD2 | TRBJ2-2 | 15 | TRBV10-1 | TGCGCCAGCGGGACGGCGGGAGCGAGTACCGGGGAGCTGTTTTTT | CASGTAGASTGELFF
. | TRBD2 | TRBJ2-1 | 19 | TRBV27 | TGTGCCAGCAGTCCTCCAGCTTTTAGCGGGAGGGCCGTATGGAATGAGCAGTTCTTC | CASSPPAFSGRAVWNEQFF
once | . | TRBJ1-4 | 13 | TRBV27 | TGTGCCAGTCGGACACGGGAGGATGAAAAACTGTTTTTT | CASRTREDEKLFF
. | . | TRBJ2-3 | 17 | TRBV5-6 | TGTGCCAGCAGCGACACCGGGACACGATCTAGCACAGATACGCAGTATTTT | CASSDTGTRSSTDTQYF
. | . | TRBJ1-1 | 12 | TRBV6-5 | TGTGCCAGCAGTGATTCCGGGGCTGAAGCTTTCTTT | CASSDSGAEAFF
. | TRBD1 | TRBJ2-7 | 15 | TRBV7-6 | TGTGCCAGCAGCTTCTCCGGGACAGGGTCCTACGAGCAGTACTTC | CASSFSGTGSYEQYF
. | TRBD1 | TRBJ2-5 | 15 | TRBV25-1 | TGTGCCAGCAGTGAACCCCAGGGGGCTGTGGAGACCCAGTACTTC | CASSEPQGAVETQYF
. | . | TRBJ2-1 | 15 | TRBV28 | TGTGCCAGCAGTCAAACCCGGACTTACTACAATGAGCAGTTCTTC | CASSQTRTYYNEQFF
. | TRBD2 | TRBJ2-5 | 17 | TRBV7-6 | TGTGCCAGCAGCTTAGTTTCAGGACTAGTTACCCAAGAGACCCAGTACTTC | CASSLVSGLVTQETQYF
. | . | TRBJ1-1 | 17 | TRBV7-2 | TGTGCCAGCAGCCACGGGTTGAGAGATAAGTTTAACACTGAAGCTTTCTTT | CASSHGLRDKFNTEAFF
once | TRBD1 | TRBJ1-2 | 15 | TRBV11-2 | TGTGCCAGCAGCATACGACAGGGGGCTATGGAGGGCTACACCTTC | CASSIRQGAMEGYTF
. | . | TRBJ1-5 | 12 | TRBV28 | TGTGCCAGCAGCCGGGACAACCAACCGCAGCATTTT | CASSRDNQPQHF
. | . | TRBJ1-3 | 15 | TRBV10-3 | TGTGCCAGCTCCCCAGGGTCCCACTCTGGAAACACCATATATTTT | CASSPGSHSGNTIYF
once | . | TRBJ2-3 | 13 | TRBV2 | TGTGCCAGCAGTGATACAGTCCCGGATACGCAGTATTTT | CASSDTVPDTQYF
. | . | TRBJ2-2 | 16 | TRBV4-3 | TGCGCCAGCAGCCAAGAGACGGGGGAACTAGCCGGGGAGCTGTTTTTT | CASSQETGELAGELFF
. | TRBD1 | TRBJ2-5 | 13 | TRBV6-5 | TGTGCCAGCACTCGGGACAGGGAGGAGACCCAGTACTTC | CASTRDREETQYF
. | TRBD2 | TRBJ2-3 | 13 | TRBV29-1 | TGCAGCGTTGAGGGCGGGGGTGCAGATACGCAGTATTTT | CSVEGGGADTQYF
. | TRBD1 | TRBJ2-1 | 16 | TRBV11-3 | TGTGCCAGCAGGAACAAAAGCTTGGACAGGGGGAATGAGCAGTTCTTC | CASRNKSLDRGNEQFF
once | . | TRBJ2-3 | 17 | TRBV5-4 | TGTGCCAGCAGCTCCCTGACTAGTAGTCCTGGCACAGATACGCAGTATTTT | CASSSLTSSPGTDTQYF
. | TRBD1 | TRBJ1-2 | 15 | TRBV30 | TGTGCCTGGACCCCAATTGCCGGACAGGACTATGGCTACACCTTC | CAWTPIAGQDYGYTF
. | TRBD1 | TRBJ2-5 | 14 | TRBV5-4 | TGTGCCAGCAGCTTGGCCGGGACAGAAGAGACCCAGTACTTC | CASSLAGTEETQYF
. | . | TRBJ2-2 | 14 | TRBV4-3 | TGCGCCAGCAGCCAAGAAGGGAGGTCCGGGGAGCTGTTTTTT | CASSQEGRSGELFF
. | . | TRBJ1-3 | 14 | TRBV5-1 | TGCGCCAGCAGCTCAACGGTTCCCGGAAACACCATATATTTT | CASSSTVPGNTIYF
. | TRBD2 | TRBJ2-3 | 17 | TRBV10-2 | TGCGCCAGCAAGACTATAGCGGGAGGGAGATTATCAGATACGCAGTATTTT | CASKTIAGGRLSDTQYF
few | . | TRBJ1-4 | 19 | TRBV16 | TGTGCCAGCAGCCATCGCCCAGCGAGGACATCTGCAACTAATGAAAAACTGTTTTTT | CASSHRPARTSATNEKLFF
. | . | TRBJ2-7 | 15 | TRBV7-6 | TGTGCCAGCAGCTTAGCGATGGCACAAACCTACGAGCAGTACTTC | CASSLAMAQTYEQYF
. | TRBD1 | TRBJ1-1 | 17 | TRBV7-2 | TGTGCCAGCAGCTACCGACAGGGATCGAACATGAACACTGAAGCTTTCTTT | CASSYRQGSNMNTEAFF
once | . | TRBJ2-2 | 18 | TRBV15 | TGTGCCACCAGCAAGTACAGGGTTGAGGGGAATATCGACGGGGAGCTGTTTTTT | CATSKYRVEGNIDGELFF
. | . | TRBJ1-2 | 18 | TRBV6-1 | TGTGCCAGCAGTGAAGCGATCGACCGGCCCAGGGGAGCCTATGGCTACACCTTC | CASSEAIDRPRGAYGYTF
. | . | TRBJ1-1 | 14 | TRBV4-3 | TGCGCCAGCAGCCAACAGACAGGGAACACTGAAGCTTTCTTT | CASSQQTGNTEAFF
. | . | TRBJ1-3 | 18 | TRBV4-3 | TGCGCCAGCAGCCAAGCCTACCGGCAGGTTAGCTCTGGAAACACCATATATTTT | CASSQAYRQVSSGNTIYF
. | TRBD1 | TRBJ1-4 | 18 | TRBV4-3 | TGCGCCAGCAGCCAACCGAAATTCGGCCCAGGGGGTAATGAAAAACTGTTTTTT | CASSQPKFGPGGNEKLFF
. | TRBD2 | TRBJ2-2 | 18 | TRBV11-2 | TGTGCCAGCAGCTCCCTCCCTGGCGGACTAGCTAGCACCGGGGAGCTGTTTTTT | CASSSLPGGLASTGELFF
. | TRBD2 | TRBJ2-7 | 15 | TRBV4-1 | TGCGCCAGCAGCCCCGAATCCGGGGGGTACTGCGAGCAGTACTTC | CASSPESGGYCEQYF
. | . | TRBJ2-4 | 14 | TRBV6-5 | TGTGCCAGCAAAATGGGGCGAAACAAAAACATTCAGTACTTC | CASKMGRNKNIQYF
. | . | TRBJ1-1 | 13 | TRBV19 | TGTGCCAGTAAGGACAGAACGAACACTGAAGCTTTCTTT | CASKDRTNTEAFF
. | TRBD2 | TRBJ2-1 | 18 | TRBV4-1 | TGCGCCAGCAGCCACTGGGGACTAGCGGACTCGGGGGACAATGAGCAGTTCTTC | CASSHWGLADSGDNEQFF